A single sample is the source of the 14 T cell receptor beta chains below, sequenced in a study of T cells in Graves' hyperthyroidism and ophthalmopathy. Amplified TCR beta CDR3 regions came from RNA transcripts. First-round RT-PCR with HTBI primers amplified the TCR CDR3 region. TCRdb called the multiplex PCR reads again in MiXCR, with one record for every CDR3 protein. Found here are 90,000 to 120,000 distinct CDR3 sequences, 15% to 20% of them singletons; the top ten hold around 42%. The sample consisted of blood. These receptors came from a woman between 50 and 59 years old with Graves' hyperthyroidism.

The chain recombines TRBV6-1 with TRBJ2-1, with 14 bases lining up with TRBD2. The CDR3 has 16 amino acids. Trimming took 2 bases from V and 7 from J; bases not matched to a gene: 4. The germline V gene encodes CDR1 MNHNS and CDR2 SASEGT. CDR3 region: CASSEWGTSGSNEQFF. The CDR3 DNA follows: TGTGCCAGCAGTGAATGGGGGACTAGCGGGAGTAATGAGCAGTTCTTC.

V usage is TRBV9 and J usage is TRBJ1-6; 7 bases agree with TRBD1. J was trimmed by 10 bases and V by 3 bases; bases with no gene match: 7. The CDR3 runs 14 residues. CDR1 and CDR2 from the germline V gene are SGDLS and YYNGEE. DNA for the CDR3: TGTGCCAGCAGCGAGCGACAGGGTCGGTCACCCCTCCACTTT. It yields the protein CASSERQGRSPLHF.

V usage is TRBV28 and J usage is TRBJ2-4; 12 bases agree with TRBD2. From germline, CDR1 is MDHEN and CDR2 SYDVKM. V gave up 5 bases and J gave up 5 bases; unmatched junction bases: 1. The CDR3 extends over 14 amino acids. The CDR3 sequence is CASSLAGGQNIQYF. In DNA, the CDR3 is TGTGCCAGCAGTCTAGCGGGAGGGCAAAACATTCAGTACTTC.

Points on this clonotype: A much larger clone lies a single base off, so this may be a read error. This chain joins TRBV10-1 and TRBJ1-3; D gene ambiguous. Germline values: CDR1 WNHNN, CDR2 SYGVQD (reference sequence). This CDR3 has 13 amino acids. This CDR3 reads CARTRSSGNTTYF. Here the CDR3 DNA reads TGCGCCCGTACCCGGAGCTCTGGAAACACCACATATTTT.

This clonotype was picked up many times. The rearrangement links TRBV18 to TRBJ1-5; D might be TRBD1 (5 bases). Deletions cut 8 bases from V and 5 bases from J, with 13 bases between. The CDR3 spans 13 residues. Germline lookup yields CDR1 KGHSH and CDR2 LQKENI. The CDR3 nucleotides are TGTGCCAGCGCCCCGGGGGGGGATCAGCCCCAGCATTTT. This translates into CASAPGGDQPQHF.

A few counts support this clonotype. The CDR3 coding sequence is TGCAGCGCCGTAACTAGGAGCTCCTACGAGCAGTACTTC. Translated: CSAVTRSSYEQYF. The chain combines TRBV29-1 with TRBJ2-7; tentatively, D is TRBD2 (5 bases). V was shortened by 7 bases and J by 0 bases, with 13 bases between the two germline ends. Germline V gives CDR1 SQVTM, CDR2 ANQGSEA. The CDR3 has 13 amino acids.

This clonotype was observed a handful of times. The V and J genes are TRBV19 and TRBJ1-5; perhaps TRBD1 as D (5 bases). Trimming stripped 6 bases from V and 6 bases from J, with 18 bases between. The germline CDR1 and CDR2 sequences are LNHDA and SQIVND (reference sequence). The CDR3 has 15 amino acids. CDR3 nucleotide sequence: TGTGCCAGTAGAAGGGGCGGGACGTACTTTCAGCCCCAGCATTTT. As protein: CASRRGGTYFQPQHF.

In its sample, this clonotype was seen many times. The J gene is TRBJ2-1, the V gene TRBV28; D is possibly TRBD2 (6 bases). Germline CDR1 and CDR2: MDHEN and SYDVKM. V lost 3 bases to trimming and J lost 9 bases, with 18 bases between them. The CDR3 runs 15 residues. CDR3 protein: CASSFPGLVIREQFF. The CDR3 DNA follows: TGTGCCAGCAGTTTTCCGGGACTGGTCATCCGTGAGCAGTTCTTC.

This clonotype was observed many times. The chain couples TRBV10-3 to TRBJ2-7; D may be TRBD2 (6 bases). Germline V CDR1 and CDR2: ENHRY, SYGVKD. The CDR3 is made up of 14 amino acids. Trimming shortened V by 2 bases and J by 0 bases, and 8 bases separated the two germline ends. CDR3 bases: TGTGCCATCAGTGAGGCGGGGTACTCCTACGAGCAGTACTTC. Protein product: CAISEAGYSYEQYF.

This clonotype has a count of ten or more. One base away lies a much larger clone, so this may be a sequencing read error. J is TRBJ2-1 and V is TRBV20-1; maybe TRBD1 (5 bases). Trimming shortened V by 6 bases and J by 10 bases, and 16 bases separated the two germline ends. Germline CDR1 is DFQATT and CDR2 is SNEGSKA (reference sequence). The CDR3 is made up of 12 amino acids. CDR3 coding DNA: TGCAGTGCCGAACCAGTGCAGGGCGAGCAGTTCTTC. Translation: CSAEPVQGEQFF.

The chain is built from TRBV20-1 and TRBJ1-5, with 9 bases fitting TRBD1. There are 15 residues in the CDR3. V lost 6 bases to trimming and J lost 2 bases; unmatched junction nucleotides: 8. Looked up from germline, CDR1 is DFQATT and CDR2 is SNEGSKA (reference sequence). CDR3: CSARTGGRGNQPQHF. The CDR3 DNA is TGCAGTGCCCGAACAGGGGGCAGGGGCAATCAGCCCCAGCATTTT.

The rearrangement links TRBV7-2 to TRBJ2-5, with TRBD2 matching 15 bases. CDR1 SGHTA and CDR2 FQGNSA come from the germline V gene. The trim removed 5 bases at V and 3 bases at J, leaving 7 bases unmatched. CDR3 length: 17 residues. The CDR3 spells CASSPPGLAGGKETQYF. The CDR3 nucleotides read TGTGCCAGCAGCCCCCCGGGACTAGCGGGGGGTAAAGAGACCCAGTACTTC.

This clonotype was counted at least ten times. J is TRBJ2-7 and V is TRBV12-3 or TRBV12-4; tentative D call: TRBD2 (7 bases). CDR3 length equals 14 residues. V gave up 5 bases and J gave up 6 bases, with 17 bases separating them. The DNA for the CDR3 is TGTGCCAGCAGTCCTGGGGGGGGCTCAGGCGAGCAGTACTTC. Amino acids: CASSPGGGSGEQYF.

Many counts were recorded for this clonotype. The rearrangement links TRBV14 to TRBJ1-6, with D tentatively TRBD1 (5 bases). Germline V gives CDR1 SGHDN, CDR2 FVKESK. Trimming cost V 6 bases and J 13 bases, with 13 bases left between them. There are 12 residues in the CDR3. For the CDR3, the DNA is TGTGCCAGCAGTCGCGACGGGGCCCCCCTCCACTTT. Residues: CASSRDGAPLHF.